Shown below are 25 T cell receptor beta chains from a single sample sequenced in a study of T cell repertoires in cytomegalovirus infection. Via MiXCR, TCRdb re-called the reads, giving one row per CDR3 protein. The sample has roughly 720,000 distinct CDR3 sequences, about 40% seen once. The sample taken for sequencing was PBMCs. These receptors all come from a human donor in good health (CMV status not recorded). Some clones in this sample may be carry-over from other donors' samples.

Comment on this clonotype: The conserved phenylalanine or tryptophan normally closing the CDR3 is absent here, so this likely arose from a read error. The rearrangement joins TRBV7-2 to TRBJ2-1; 11 bases line up with TRBD2. Germline values: CDR1 SGHTA, CDR2 FQGNSA. The CDR3 extends over 15 amino acids. The ends lost 6 bases at V and 6 bases at J; junction bases unmatched: 7. CDR3 sequence (DNA): TGTGCCAGCAGATATCGACTAGCGGGAAGCAATGAGCAGTTCTTA. This codes for CASRYRLAGSNEQFL.

In this sample, this clonotype turned up a few times. The chain combines TRBV6-2 or TRBV6-3 with TRBJ2-2; a possible D gene is TRBD2 (6 bases). The germline CDR1 and CDR2 sequences are MNHEY and SVGEGT. The V end lost 6 bases, the J end lost 6 bases, and 14 bases lay between the germline ends. The CDR3 consists of 14 residues. This chain's CDR3 is CASRNSGGAGELFF. CDR3 DNA: TGTGCCAGCAGAAACTCTGGCGGGGCCGGGGAGCTGTTTTTT.

The V call is TRBV11-3, the J call TRBJ1-1, with TRBD1 identical over 7 bases. Germline values: CDR1 SGHNT, CDR2 YENEEA. J was trimmed by 5 bases and V by 3 bases; bases with no gene match: 3. The CDR3 has 13 residues. Written as DNA, the CDR3 is TGTGCCAGCAGCTTGACGACAGGGACTGAAGCTTTCTTT. It specifies CASSLTTGTEAFF.

This clonotype was found many times. The V call is TRBV7-8, the J call TRBJ2-1, with TRBD2 matching 13 bases. Germline-derived CDR1 and CDR2 are SGHVS and FQNEAQ. The CDR3 runs 18 residues. Germline trimming cut 5 bases from V and 0 bases from J; bases unmatched to any gene: 7. CDR3 DNA sequence: TGTGCCAGCAGCCTGACTAGCGGGAGGAATCTCTCCTACAATGAGCAGTTCTTC. Translating gives CASSLTSGRNLSYNEQFF.

This clonotype was seen a handful of times. The genes are TRBV7-9 and TRBJ2-5, with 7 bases fitting TRBD1. The CDR3 totals 14 residues. V was pared by 4 bases and J by 0 bases, with 2 bases of the junction left unmatched. Germline V gene data show CDR1 as SEHNR and CDR2 as FQNEAQ (reference sequence). DNA of the CDR3: TGTGCCAGCAGCTGGGGACAGAACCAAGAGACCCAGTACTTC. It translates to CASSWGQNQETQYF. Full variable domain (rest looked up from reference TRBV7-9 and TRBJ2-5): DTGVSQNPRHKITKRGQNVTFRCDPISEHNRLYWYRQTLGQGPEFLTYFQNEAQLEKSRLLSDRFSAERPKGSFSTLEIQRTEQGDSAMYLCASSWGQNQETQYFGPGTRLLVL.

Comments on this clonotype: A much bigger clone sits one base away, suggesting this may be a read error. The gene calls are TRBV11-2 and TRBJ2-3; D is ambiguous. Germline CDR1 reads SGHAT; CDR2 reads FQNNGV. The CDR3 covers 15 residues. V lost 8 bases to trimming and J lost 2 bases, with 17 bases between them. This CDR3 reads CASFPFTRSTDTQYF. In DNA form, the CDR3 reads TGTGCCAGCTTCCCTTTCACCCGGTCCACAGATACGCAGTATTTT.

The sample holds a few counts of this clonotype. Written as DNA, the CDR3 is TGTGCCAGCAGCTGGGGACAGGGAGATGGCTACACCTTC. It codes for CASSWGQGDGYTF. V is TRBV14 and J is TRBJ1-2, with 9 nucleotides matching TRBD1. Germline-derived CDR1 and CDR2 are SGHDN and FVKESK. The CDR3 length is 13 residues. The ends lost 5 bases at V and 6 bases at J; junction bases unmatched: 4.

A word on this clonotype: Just one base apart from a much larger clone, this may be a read error. Lacking the conserved final phenylalanine or tryptophan, this CDR3 likely reflects a read error. This chain joins TRBV20-1 and TRBJ1-4; 7 positions match TRBD1. The germline V gene has CDR1 DFQATT and CDR2 SNEGSKA (reference sequence). The CDR3 loop spans 15 amino acids. J was trimmed by 5 bases and V by 6 bases; bases with no gene match: 12. The CDR3 DNA is TGCAGTGCCAGCCCGAAGAACAGGGGAAATGAAAAACTGTTTTTG. Amino acid sequence: CSASPKNRGNEKLFL.

V and J are TRBV20-1 and TRBJ2-1; TRBD1 or TRBD2 may be the D gene (6 bases each). Germline V gene data show CDR1 as DFQATT and CDR2 as SNEGSKA (reference sequence). V lost 3 bases, J lost 8 bases, and 17 bases lay in between. This CDR3 has 14 amino acids. This CDR3 reads CSASFGVGGHEQFF. The CDR3 DNA follows: TGCAGTGCTAGCTTCGGGGTCGGGGGCCATGAGCAGTTCTTC.

This clonotype was counted only a few times. The V gene is TRBV10-2, the J gene TRBJ2-7; D may be TRBD2 (5 bases). The CDR3 spans 13 residues. Trimming pared 7 bases from V and 0 bases from J, leaving 10 bases between. From germline, CDR1 is WSHSY and CDR2 SAAADI. CDR3 sequence (DNA): TGCGCCAGCAATCCGGGGAGCTCCTACGAGCAGTACTTC. The encoded protein is CASNPGSSYEQYF.

This clonotype appeared once. A much bigger clone sits one base away, suggesting this may be a read error. The rearrangement uses TRBV28 and TRBJ1-1; D remains ambiguous. This CDR3 has 14 amino acids. Germline assignment: CDR1 MDHEN and CDR2 SYDVKM. V lost 3 bases and J 3 bases, leaving 11 bases between the germline ends. The CDR3 nucleotides read TGTGCCAGCAGTTTTTTCAGTCTGCACACTGAAGCTTTCTTT. Its protein product is CASSFFSLHTEAFF. The whole variable domain, filled in from reference TRBV28 and TRBJ1-1, reads DVKVTQSSRYLVKRTGEKVFLECVQDMDHENMFWYRQDPGLGLRLIYFSYDVKMKEKGDIPEGYSVSREKKERFSLILESASTNQTSMYLCASSFFSLHTEAFFGQGTRLTVV.

This clonotype was found once. It may be a read error: a sequence one base away is much more abundant. The chain employs TRBV27 and TRBJ2-7, with 13 bases aligning to TRBD2. CDR1 and CDR2 from the germline V gene are MNHEY and SMNVEV (reference sequence). This CDR3 spans 18 amino acids. Germline trimming cut 5 bases from V and 0 bases from J; bases unmatched to any gene: 10. CDR3 sequence: CASSHGLAGEGPSYEQYF. For the CDR3, the DNA is TGTGCCAGCAGTCACGGACTAGCGGGAGAGGGACCCTCCTACGAGCAGTACTTC.

This clonotype showed up just a few times. In DNA form, the CDR3 reads TGTGCCAGCGGGGTCCAACGGGACAGGGGTAGTAAACTGTTTTTT. It is translated as CASGVQRDRGSKLFF. The V gene is TRBV12-3 or TRBV12-4, the J gene TRBJ1-4; 10 nucleotides line up with TRBD1. This CDR3 spans 15 amino acids. With 8 bases clipped from V and 11 bases from J, the junction kept 14 bases outside the gene matches.

V is TRBV5-5 and J is TRBJ1-1, with D unresolved. V was cut by 0 bases and J by 5 bases, with 8 bases left in between. Per the germline V gene, CDR1 is SGHKS and CDR2 is YYEKEE (reference sequence). CDR3 length: 13 residues. The CDR3 DNA is TGTGCCAGCAGCTTGGAGGCCCGTACTGAAGCTTTCTTT. As protein: CASSLEARTEAFF.

This clonotype was observed a handful of times. The chain employs TRBV28 and TRBJ2-3; TRBD1 aligns across 7 bases. V was clipped by 2 bases and J by 2 bases; unmatched bases: 7. Germline CDR1 MDHEN, CDR2 SYDVKM. The CDR3 covers 16 residues. The CDR3 is CASSLRGLLPTDTQYF. CDR3 in DNA: TGTGCCAGCAGTTTAAGGGGGCTTTTACCCACAGATACGCAGTATTTT.

V and J are TRBV11-3 and TRBJ2-1, with TRBD2 identical over 7 bases. The CDR3 runs 15 residues. Germline CDR1 SGHNT, CDR2 YENEEA. V dropped 1 base and J dropped 7; count of bases not matched to a gene: 7. CDR3 amino acids: CASSLVLAVTNEQFF. CDR3 DNA: TGTGCCAGCAGCTTAGTTCTAGCGGTAACAAATGAGCAGTTCTTC.

This chain uses TRBV12-3 or TRBV12-4 with TRBJ1-5; D not resolved. V lost 0 bases to trimming and J lost 6 bases, with 12 bases between them. The CDR3 totals 15 residues. CDR3 DNA sequence: TGTGCCAGCAGTTTAGCGGGCCCCACGGCTCAGCCCCAGCATTTT. Its translation is CASSLAGPTAQPQHF.

The chain has TRBV11-3 and TRBJ2-7; D unclear. Trimming left V 5 bases short and J 3 bases short, with 11 bases between. The germline gives CDR1 SGHNT, CDR2 YENEEA. The CDR3 sequence is 13 residues long. CDR3 coding DNA: TGTGCCAGCAGCCATCTGACGGGCTACGAGCAGTACTTC. Translating gives CASSHLTGYEQYF.

The chain is built from TRBV29-1 and TRBJ2-1; unclear D gene. The V end lost 7 bases, the J end lost 0 bases, and 7 bases lay between the germline ends. The CDR3 is 12 amino acids. CDR1 and CDR2 from the germline V gene are SQVTM and ANQGSEA. The CDR3: CSARSSYNEQFF. CDR3 bases: TGCAGCGCCCGGAGCTCCTACAATGAGCAGTTCTTC.

The chain employs TRBV12-3 or TRBV12-4 and TRBJ1-5; a weak D match, TRBD1 (6 bases). Trimming took off 7 bases at V and 6 bases at J, with 16 bases between the two ends. CDR3 length: 14 residues. CDR3 residues: CASTKGGRVQPQHF. Here the CDR3 DNA reads TGTGCCAGCACCAAGGGGGGTCGGGTTCAGCCCCAGCATTTT.

The rearrangement uses TRBV4-1 and TRBJ1-4; a possible D gene is TRBD1 (5 bases). This CDR3 comprises 15 residues. Trimming left V 0 bases short and J 8 bases short, with 13 bases between. CDR1 and CDR2 (germline): MGHRA, YSYEKL. For the CDR3, the DNA is TGCGCCAGCAGCCAAGAGGGAGGTGGGGGGGAAAAACTGTTTTTT. Translated: CASSQEGGGGEKLFF.

V gene TRBV5-8 combines with J gene TRBJ1-1; 7 bases are a match to TRBD1. CDR3 size: 16 residues. J was trimmed by 0 bases and V by 5 bases; bases with no gene match: 10. Germline CDR1 and CDR2: SGHTS and YDEGEE. CDR3 sequence reads: CASSNGDSLLNTEAFF. In DNA form, the CDR3 reads TGTGCCAGCAGTAATGGGGACAGCCTTTTGAACACTGAAGCTTTCTTT.

This clonotype was recorded a few times. V and J are TRBV12-3 or TRBV12-4 and TRBJ1-5, with 8 bases matching TRBD1. The CDR3 extends over 15 amino acids. V lost 3 bases, J lost 5 bases, and 6 bases stayed unmatched. DNA of the CDR3: TGTGCCAGCAGTTTTGGACAGGGCGTGGATCAGCCCCAGCATTTT. It codes for CASSFGQGVDQPQHF.

The chain links TRBV27 to TRBJ2-3; tentatively, D is TRBD2 (5 bases). The V end lost 6 bases, the J end lost 1 base, and 17 bases lay between the germline ends. CDR1 and CDR2 from the germline V gene are MNHEY and SMNVEV (reference sequence). The CDR3 is 16 residues long. CDR3 amino acids: CASRVDGLGGTDTQYF. The CDR3, as DNA: TGTGCCAGCAGAGTGGACGGGCTGGGAGGCACAGATACGCAGTATTTT.

This chain joins TRBV12-3 or TRBV12-4 and TRBJ2-2, with unresolved D. The CDR3 consists of 15 residues. Deletions cut 5 bases from V and 1 base from J, with 11 bases between. In DNA, the CDR3 is TGTGCCAGCAGTCCCCAGACGGGGAACACCGGGGAGCTGTTTTTT. This codes for CASSPQTGNTGELFF.